This entry describes one T cell receptor beta chain. The antigen it binds to is not known. Within one base of it there is no much larger clone, and no base qualities were kept. The CDR3 regions of human TCRbeta chains were analyzed by immunosequencing. Under the source paper's analysis protocol: Repertoire TCRs were checked for matches against a reference library of SARS-CoV-2-specific TCRs that had been generated using the MIRA antigen-specificity platform. Breadth meant the fraction of unique TCRs that were SARS-CoV-2-associated, whereas depth meant the fraction of total T cells that were SARS-CoV-2-associated. Using the MIRA data, every spike-specific TCR was mapped to the spike region that the TCR reacted to and assigned to either a CD4 or a CD8 class. Log10-transformed breadth and depth values were compared by one-way ANOVA with Sidak's multiple comparisons tests. The source is immuneACCESS, and TCRdb retained only in-frame sequences with V and J called. Part of the clones is not carried over; for the studies checked, unresolved V genes explain less than half of this, and the remainder is unexplained. Clonal size and the V and J genes are those of that table, whereas D and trimming came from the DNA. This sample comprises 120,000 to 150,000 clones, approximately 88% of them detected only once. Of the sample, around 3.4% is held by the ten largest clones.

The sample's time point label is to be understood as: baseline before first vaccination. In the paper's terms, the treatment or condition label means: meningococcal conjugate vaccine given as trial control. Vaccinee samples came from UK trials COV001 and COV002, including a single-blind randomized controlled phase 2/3 trial of AZD1222 (ChAdOx1 nCoV-19) in healthy adults. Trial participant PBMC samples were collected at day 0 and day 28 after the second dose for TCRbeta chain sequencing. The cysteine opens and the phenylalanine closes a CDR3 of 17 amino acids. Kept here is only the CDR3 DNA, which spans 51 bases and is read in frame from base 1. The sample belongs to a study of T cell responses to AZD1222 COVID-19 vaccine (dated by TCRdb to the early 2020s). At the level of the whole study: A total of around 240 trial participants underwent TCR sequencing, of whom more than 200 had received two doses of AZD1222 and about 25 had received two doses of the MenACWY control vaccine. Trial participants were enrolled by age into 18-55, 56-69 and 70-plus year subgroups, with about 150, 27 and 61 TCR-sequenced participants respectively.

The investigation overall reported the following: Conclusions about previously exposed vaccinees were limited because only six or seven AZD1222 recipients were SARS-CoV-2 seropositive at baseline. Because no day 14 peak-response samples were available, repertoires were characterized only after the peak T cell response. Participants were mostly white British, with more females than males. The authors suggested clonal diversity may have been underestimated. The 56-69-year group was small, and its depth increase did not reach significance, likely because of low power. Spike-specific TCR breadth and depth rose significantly after two AZD1222 doses compared with day 0 and with MenACWY recipients. Reportedly, almost half of the unique spike-specific TCRs recognized epitopes lying outside the regions that are mutated in the B.1.351 and B.1.1.7 variants. Vaccine-associated CD4 TCRs spanned the whole spike protein, with dominant responses in regions 160-218 and 743-854.

Rearrangement joined TRBV21-1 to TRBJ1-5; the table's D call TRBD1 went unverified against the DNA. TRBV21-1 is a known pseudogene. The TCR comes from an adult in good health. The sample in question was peripheral blood, obtained on day 0 of MenACWY control vaccination. DNA sequence: TGTGCCAGCAGCAACCGGACAGGGGGTGATAGCAATCAGCCCCAGCATTTT. Its protein product is CASSNRTGGDSNQPQHF.